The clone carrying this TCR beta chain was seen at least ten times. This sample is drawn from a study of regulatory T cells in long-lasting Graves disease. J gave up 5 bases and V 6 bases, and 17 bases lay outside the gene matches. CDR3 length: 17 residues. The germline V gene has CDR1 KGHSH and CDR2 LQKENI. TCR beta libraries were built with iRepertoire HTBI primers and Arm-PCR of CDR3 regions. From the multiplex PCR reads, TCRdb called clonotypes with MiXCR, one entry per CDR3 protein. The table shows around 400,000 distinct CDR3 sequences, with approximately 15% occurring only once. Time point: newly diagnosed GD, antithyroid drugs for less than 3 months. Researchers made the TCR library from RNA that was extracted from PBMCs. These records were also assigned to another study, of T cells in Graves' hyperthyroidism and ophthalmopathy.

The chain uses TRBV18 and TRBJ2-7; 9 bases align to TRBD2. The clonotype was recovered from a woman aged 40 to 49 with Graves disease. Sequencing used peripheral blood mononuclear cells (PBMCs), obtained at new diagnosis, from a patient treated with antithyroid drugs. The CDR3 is CASSPIKGSGLAHEQYF. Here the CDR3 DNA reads TGTGCCAGCTCCCCAATAAAAGGGTCGGGACTAGCCCACGAGCAGTACTTC.